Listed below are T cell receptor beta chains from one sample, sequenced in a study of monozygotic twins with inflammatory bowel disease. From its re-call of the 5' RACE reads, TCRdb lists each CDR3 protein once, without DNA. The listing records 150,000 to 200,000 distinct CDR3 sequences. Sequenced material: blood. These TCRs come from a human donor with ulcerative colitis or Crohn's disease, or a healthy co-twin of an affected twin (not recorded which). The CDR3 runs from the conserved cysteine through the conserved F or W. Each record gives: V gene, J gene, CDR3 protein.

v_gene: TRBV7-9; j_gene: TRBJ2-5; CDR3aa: CASSFIRTSDFQETQYF
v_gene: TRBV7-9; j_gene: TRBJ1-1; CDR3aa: CASSLPGTAEAFF
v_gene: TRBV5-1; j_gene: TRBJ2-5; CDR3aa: CASSRTPDRGQETQYF
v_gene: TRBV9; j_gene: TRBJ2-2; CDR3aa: CASSVALGLGTGELFF
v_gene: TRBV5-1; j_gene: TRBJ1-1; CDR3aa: CASSLAGTGLNTEAFF
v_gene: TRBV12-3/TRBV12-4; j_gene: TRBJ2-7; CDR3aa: CASSYSRPNEQYF
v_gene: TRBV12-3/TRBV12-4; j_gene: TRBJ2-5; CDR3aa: CASSLNKGETQYF
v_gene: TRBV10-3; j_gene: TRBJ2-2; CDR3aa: CAIRPTGTNTGELFF
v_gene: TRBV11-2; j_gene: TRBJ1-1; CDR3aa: CASSFGTVNTEAFF
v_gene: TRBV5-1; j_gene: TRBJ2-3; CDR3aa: CASSLEWDTQYF
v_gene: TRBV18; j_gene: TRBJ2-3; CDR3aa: CASSPRTTFADTQYF
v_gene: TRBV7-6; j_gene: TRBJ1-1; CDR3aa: CASSSAGGNTEAFF